Listed below are T cell receptor beta chains from one sample, sequenced in a study of blood T cell repertoires in COVID-19. Profiling relied on immunoSEQ multiplex PCR, and the TCRdb table lists in-frame clones only, not all of them. This sample carries some 180,000 clones, about 87% of them seen once, and the ten largest clones take around 2.5%. Material for sequencing was peripheral blood. These receptors were collected from a woman older than 75 with COVID-19, enrolled during active disease. The CDR3 runs from the conserved cysteine through the conserved F or W. The order of the fields is CDR3 protein, CDR3 DNA, clone size, J gene, D gene, V gene. A D gene is named only where the DNA matches it firmly. The size entry is marked missing in some rows and otherwise reads once, few, many or a size class.

CDR3 protein: CASRDSGLAGQLREQFF
CDR3 DNA: TGTGCCAGCAGGGACAGCGGGCTAGCGGGTCAGTTAAGGGAGCAGTTCTTC
clone size: once
J gene: TRBJ2-1
D gene: TRBD2
V gene: TRBV27

CDR3 protein: CASSIRDSSGNTIYF
CDR3 DNA: TGTGCCAGCAGCATCCGGGACAGCTCTGGAAACACCATATATTTT
clone size: .
J gene: TRBJ1-3
D gene: TRBD1
V gene: TRBV7-2

CDR3 protein: CASSLRQFDPSGANVLTF
CDR3 DNA: TGCGCCAGCAGTCTTCGACAGTTTGACCCCTCTGGGGCCAACGTCCTGACTTTC
clone size: .
J gene: TRBJ2-6
D gene: .
V gene: TRBV23-1

CDR3 protein: CASSQPGGEQYF
CDR3 DNA: TGTGCCAGCTCACAACCGGGGGGCGAGCAGTACTTC
clone size: .
J gene: TRBJ2-7
D gene: TRBD2
V gene: TRBV18

CDR3 protein: CASSILSGTNLYNEQFF
CDR3 DNA: TGTGCCAGCAGCATTCTTTCCGGGACAAATTTATACAATGAGCAGTTCTTC
clone size: .
J gene: TRBJ2-1
D gene: .
V gene: TRBV5-4

CDR3 protein: CASSIPGLGAFF
CDR3 DNA: TGTGCCAGTAGTATTCCAGGCCTTGGGGCTTTCTTT
clone size: .
J gene: TRBJ1-1
D gene: .
V gene: TRBV19

CDR3 protein: CASSPTGYYGYTF
CDR3 DNA: TGTGCCAGCAGCCCGACAGGGTACTATGGCTACACCTTC
clone size: once
J gene: TRBJ1-2
D gene: TRBD1
V gene: TRBV12-3/TRBV12-4

CDR3 protein: CAISLDRGNSPLHF
CDR3 DNA: TGTGCCATCAGTTTGGACAGGGGAAATTCACCCCTCCACTTT
clone size: .
J gene: TRBJ1-6
D gene: TRBD1
V gene: TRBV10-3

CDR3 protein: CASSQQSRDNLAKNIQYF
CDR3 DNA: TGTGCCAGCAGCCAACAATCCCGGGACAATCTAGCCAAAAACATTCAGTACTTC
clone size: once
J gene: TRBJ2-4
D gene: .
V gene: TRBV3-1/TRBV3-2

CDR3 protein: CASSSSGQETQYF
CDR3 DNA: TGTGCCAGCAGTTCGAGCGGACAAGAGACCCAGTACTTC
clone size: .
J gene: TRBJ2-5
D gene: .
V gene: TRBV28

CDR3 protein: CASSQANDSPLHF
CDR3 DNA: TGTGCCAGCAGCCAAGCTAACGATTCACCCCTCCACTTT
clone size: few
J gene: TRBJ1-6
D gene: .
V gene: TRBV3-1/TRBV3-2

CDR3 protein: CASSHRARGNQPQHF
CDR3 DNA: TGTGCCAGCAGCCACAGGGCTCGTGGCAATCAGCCCCAGCATTTT
clone size: .
J gene: TRBJ1-5
D gene: .
V gene: TRBV7-2

CDR3 protein: CASSQAFGGTEKLFF
CDR3 DNA: TGTGCCAGCAGCCAAGCGTTTGGGGGCACTGAAAAACTGTTTTTT
clone size: .
J gene: TRBJ1-4
D gene: .
V gene: TRBV14

CDR3 protein: CASSPNYRDTQYF
CDR3 DNA: TGTGCCAGCAGCCCTAACTATCGAGATACGCAGTATTTT
clone size: .
J gene: TRBJ2-3
D gene: .
V gene: TRBV27

CDR3 protein: CATRQGLGGYGYTF
CDR3 DNA: TGCGCCACCCGGCAGGGGTTAGGTGGCTATGGCTACACCTTC
clone size: .
J gene: TRBJ1-2
D gene: .
V gene: TRBV5-1

CDR3 protein: CASKQGPSNEQFF
CDR3 DNA: TGTGCCAGTAAGCAGGGGCCGTCCAATGAGCAGTTCTTC
clone size: .
J gene: TRBJ2-1
D gene: .
V gene: TRBV19

CDR3 protein: CASSQDTWSYGYTF
CDR3 DNA: TGCGCCAGCAGCCAAGACACATGGTCATACGGCTACACCTTC
clone size: .
J gene: TRBJ1-2
D gene: .
V gene: TRBV4-3

CDR3 protein: CASRVPTGQGETYEQYF
CDR3 DNA: TGTGCCAGCAGGGTCCCCACGGGACAGGGGGAGACCTACGAGCAGTACTTC
clone size: .
J gene: TRBJ2-7
D gene: TRBD1
V gene: TRBV28

CDR3 protein: CAAGGTNTGELFF
CDR3 DNA: TGTGCCGCGGGGGGGACGAACACCGGGGAGCTGTTTTTT
clone size: .
J gene: TRBJ2-2
D gene: TRBD2
V gene: TRBV2

CDR3 protein: CASSLASFPGGDYGYTF
CDR3 DNA: TGTGCCAGCAGCTTAGCGAGTTTTCCAGGGGGCGACTATGGCTACACCTTC
clone size: .
J gene: TRBJ1-2
D gene: TRBD1
V gene: TRBV7-8

CDR3 protein: CASSATGKGGLYEQYF
CDR3 DNA: TGTGCCAGCTCTGCGACCGGGAAGGGAGGCCTATACGAGCAGTACTTC
clone size: .
J gene: TRBJ2-7
D gene: .
V gene: TRBV28

CDR3 protein: CASHTTGQFYYYGYTF
CDR3 DNA: TGTGCCAGCCATACGACAGGGCAGTTTTATTACTATGGCTACACCTTC
clone size: .
J gene: TRBJ1-2
D gene: TRBD1
V gene: TRBV28

CDR3 protein: CASSQSLARTEAFF
CDR3 DNA: TGCGCCAGCAGCCAGTCACTTGCGCGTACTGAAGCTTTCTTT
clone size: .
J gene: TRBJ1-1
D gene: .
V gene: TRBV4-3

CDR3 protein: CASSLLATYEQYF
CDR3 DNA: TGTGCCAGCAGTTTGCTAGCGACCTACGAGCAGTACTTC
clone size: .
J gene: TRBJ2-7
D gene: .
V gene: TRBV28

CDR3 protein: CASSPIGLNTGELFF
CDR3 DNA: TGTGCCAGCTCACCAATCGGGTTGAACACCGGGGAGCTGTTTTTT
clone size: .
J gene: TRBJ2-2
D gene: .
V gene: TRBV18

CDR3 protein: CASSLFLAGGSQFF
CDR3 DNA: TGTGCCAGCAGCTTATTTCTAGCGGGTGGTTCACAGTTCTTC
clone size: .
J gene: TRBJ2-1
D gene: TRBD2
V gene: TRBV5-8

CDR3 protein: CASSLVSATKIPEQYF
CDR3 DNA: TGTGCCAGCAGCTTAGTTAGCGCCACCAAGATTCCCGAGCAGTACTTC
clone size: .
J gene: TRBJ2-7
D gene: .
V gene: TRBV13

CDR3 protein: CASSLELANEQFF
CDR3 DNA: TGTGCCAGCAGCTTAGAACTAGCTAATGAGCAGTTCTTC
clone size: .
J gene: TRBJ2-1
D gene: .
V gene: TRBV7-9

CDR3 protein: CASSAGVGYNEQFF
CDR3 DNA: TGCGCCAGTTCAGCGGGAGTCGGGTACAATGAGCAGTTCTTC
clone size: once
J gene: TRBJ2-1
D gene: TRBD2
V gene: TRBV5-1

CDR3 protein: CASSTWTASGNTIYF
CDR3 DNA: TGTGCCAGCAGCACATGGACAGCCTCTGGAAACACCATATATTTT
clone size: .
J gene: TRBJ1-3
D gene: .
V gene: TRBV3-1/TRBV3-2

CDR3 protein: CASSVVTSGELFF
CDR3 DNA: TGTGCCAGCAGCGTGGTCACTAGCGGGGAGCTGTTTTTT
clone size: .
J gene: TRBJ2-2
D gene: .
V gene: TRBV9

CDR3 protein: CASSLIEKGRTEAFF
CDR3 DNA: TGTGCCAGCAGCTTGATCGAGAAGGGGCGCACTGAAGCTTTCTTT
clone size: few
J gene: TRBJ1-1
D gene: .
V gene: TRBV5-5

CDR3 protein: CASSLSLGPQGSAFF
CDR3 DNA: TGCGCCAGCAGCTTAAGTCTGGGGCCCCAGGGGAGCGCTTTCTTT
clone size: .
J gene: TRBJ1-1
D gene: .
V gene: TRBV5-1

CDR3 protein: CASSSQTGGYGYTF
CDR3 DNA: TGTGCCAGCAGTTCTCAGACAGGGGGCTATGGCTACACCTTC
clone size: .
J gene: TRBJ1-2
D gene: TRBD1
V gene: TRBV2

CDR3 protein: CASSERGQGRNSPLHF
CDR3 DNA: TGTGCCAGCAGCGAGCGTGGGCAGGGTAGGAATTCACCCCTCCACTTT
clone size: .
J gene: TRBJ1-6
D gene: .
V gene: TRBV9

CDR3 protein: CAIKWDSHTYEQYF
CDR3 DNA: TGTGCCATCAAATGGGACAGCCATACCTACGAGCAGTACTTC
clone size: .
J gene: TRBJ2-7
D gene: TRBD1
V gene: TRBV10-3

CDR3 protein: CASSGTGNYNEQFF
CDR3 DNA: TGCGCCAGTTCCGGGACAGGGAACTACAATGAGCAGTTCTTC
clone size: .
J gene: TRBJ2-1
D gene: TRBD1
V gene: TRBV5-1

CDR3 protein: CASSLQGANTEAFF
CDR3 DNA: TGCGCCAGCAGCTTACAGGGGGCGAACACTGAAGCTTTCTTT
clone size: .
J gene: TRBJ1-1
D gene: TRBD1
V gene: TRBV5-1

CDR3 protein: CASRLGAGGGSEQYF
CDR3 DNA: TGTGCCAGCCGCCTTGGAGCGGGAGGAGGATCCGAGCAGTACTTC
clone size: .
J gene: TRBJ2-7
D gene: TRBD2
V gene: TRBV6-5

CDR3 protein: CASSTGIIGETQYF
CDR3 DNA: TGTGCCAGCTCAACAGGGATTATAGGAGAGACCCAGTACTTC
clone size: .
J gene: TRBJ2-5
D gene: .
V gene: TRBV7-9

CDR3 protein: CASSEQGRRETQYF
CDR3 DNA: TGCGCCAGCAGCGAACAGGGGCGTCGGGAGACCCAGTACTTC
clone size: .
J gene: TRBJ2-5
D gene: TRBD1
V gene: TRBV5-1

CDR3 protein: CATSDPGHTTGELFF
CDR3 DNA: TGTGCCACCAGTGATCCGGGACACACCACCGGGGAGCTGTTTTTT
clone size: .
J gene: TRBJ2-2
D gene: .
V gene: TRBV24-1

CDR3 protein: CSETSGIGNEQFF
CDR3 DNA: TGCAGCGAGACTAGCGGGATTGGGAATGAGCAGTTCTTC
clone size: .
J gene: TRBJ2-1
D gene: TRBD2
V gene: TRBV29-1

CDR3 protein: CASSQGGLARTDEQFF
CDR3 DNA: TGCGCCAGCAGCCAAGGGGGACTAGCGAGGACCGATGAGCAGTTCTTC
clone size: .
J gene: TRBJ2-1
D gene: TRBD2
V gene: TRBV4-3

CDR3 protein: CASRTGTGSPLHF
CDR3 DNA: TGTGCCAGCAGAACCGGGACAGGGTCACCCCTCCACTTT
clone size: .
J gene: TRBJ1-6
D gene: TRBD1
V gene: TRBV6-8

CDR3 protein: CAISESVAGGRTDTQYF
CDR3 DNA: TGTGCCATCAGTGAGTCCGTCGCGGGAGGCCGCACAGATACGCAGTATTTT
clone size: few
J gene: TRBJ2-3
D gene: TRBD2
V gene: TRBV10-3

CDR3 protein: CASSPGQGREAEAFF
CDR3 DNA: TGTGCCAGCTCACCCGGACAGGGTAGGGAAGCTGAAGCTTTCTTT
clone size: .
J gene: TRBJ1-1
D gene: TRBD1
V gene: TRBV18

CDR3 protein: CAISESPDSPLHF
CDR3 DNA: TGTGCCATCAGTGAGTCGCCGGATTCACCCCTCCACTTT
clone size: .
J gene: TRBJ1-6
D gene: .
V gene: TRBV10-3

CDR3 protein: CASSLARALGETQYF
CDR3 DNA: TGTGCCAGCAGCTTGGCCAGGGCACTTGGGGAGACCCAGTACTTC
clone size: few
J gene: TRBJ2-5
D gene: .
V gene: TRBV7-9

CDR3 protein: CASSENTANTGELFF
CDR3 DNA: TGTGCCAGCAGTGAAAACACAGCGAACACCGGGGAGCTGTTTTTT
clone size: once
J gene: TRBJ2-2
D gene: .
V gene: TRBV6-1

CDR3 protein: CASSNLGGRQPQHF
CDR3 DNA: TGTGCCAGCTCAAATCTGGGGGGGAGGCAGCCCCAGCATTTT
clone size: .
J gene: TRBJ1-5
D gene: .
V gene: TRBV18

CDR3 protein: CASSDHGRRDEQYF
CDR3 DNA: TGCGCCAGCAGTGATCACGGGAGAAGGGACGAGCAGTACTTC
clone size: .
J gene: TRBJ2-7
D gene: .
V gene: TRBV10-2

CDR3 protein: CATSDRDRGKDYYGYTF
CDR3 DNA: TGTGCCACCAGTGATAGGGACAGGGGGAAGGACTACTATGGCTACACCTTC
clone size: .
J gene: TRBJ1-2
D gene: TRBD1
V gene: TRBV24-1

CDR3 protein: CASSQNRGDTGELFF
CDR3 DNA: TGTGCCAGCAGCCAAAACAGGGGGGACACCGGGGAGCTGTTTTTT
clone size: few
J gene: TRBJ2-2
D gene: TRBD1
V gene: TRBV4-2

CDR3 protein: CATRMAGGPYGYTF
CDR3 DNA: TGTGCCACCAGAATGGCGGGGGGACCCTATGGCTACACCTTC
clone size: .
J gene: TRBJ1-2
D gene: .
V gene: TRBV24-1

CDR3 protein: CASSVTTRLDSGANVLTF
CDR3 DNA: TGTGCCAGCAGCGTAACAACGAGACTGGACTCTGGGGCCAACGTCCTGACTTTC
clone size: .
J gene: TRBJ2-6
D gene: .
V gene: TRBV9

CDR3 protein: CASSLIPGQGGRVGYTF
CDR3 DNA: TGTGCCAGCAGCTTGATCCCGGGACAGGGGGGCAGGGTCGGCTACACCTTC
clone size: .
J gene: TRBJ1-2
D gene: TRBD1
V gene: TRBV5-5